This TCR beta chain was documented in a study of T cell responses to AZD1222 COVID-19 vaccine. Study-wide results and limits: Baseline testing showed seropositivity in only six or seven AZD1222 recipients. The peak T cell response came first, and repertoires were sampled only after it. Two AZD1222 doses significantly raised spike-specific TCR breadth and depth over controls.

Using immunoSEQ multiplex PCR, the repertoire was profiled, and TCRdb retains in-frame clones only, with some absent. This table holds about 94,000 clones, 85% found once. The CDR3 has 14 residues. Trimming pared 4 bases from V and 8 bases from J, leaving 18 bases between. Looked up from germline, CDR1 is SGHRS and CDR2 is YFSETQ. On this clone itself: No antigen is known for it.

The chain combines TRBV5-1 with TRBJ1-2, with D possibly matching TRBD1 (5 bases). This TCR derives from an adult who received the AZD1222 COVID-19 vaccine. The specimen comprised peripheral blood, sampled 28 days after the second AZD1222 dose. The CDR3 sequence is CASSPGTPAVGYTF. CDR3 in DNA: TGCGCCAGCAGCCCCGGGACTCCGGCCGTAGGCTACACCTTC.